This T cell receptor beta chain was recorded in a study of T cells in Graves' hyperthyroidism and ophthalmopathy. Germline lookup yields CDR1 SGHVS and CDR2 FNYEAQ. The length of the CDR3 is 13 residues. Between the trimmed V and J ends, which lost 5 bases and 5 bases, there was a span of 10 bases. This clonotype was picked up many times. RNA transcripts provided the source from which TCR beta CDR3 regions were amplified. HTBI primers were the set used in a first-round RT-PCR of the TCR CDR3. TCRdb redid the calling of the multiplex PCR reads with MiXCR, one entry per CDR3 protein. Of 450,000 to 650,000 distinct CDR3 sequences listed, approximately 15% are singletons.

J is TRBJ2-1 and V is TRBV7-6; D is ambiguous. This clonotype was obtained from a woman aged 18-29 years with Graves' ophthalmopathy. Sequenced material: blood. The chain's CDR3 is CASSPSPHNEQFF. The CDR3 DNA is TGTGCCAGCAGCCCCTCCCCCCACAATGAGCAGTTCTTC.